This T cell receptor (beta chain) derives from a study of molecular identifiers for immune sequencing clone quantification. CDR3 length equals 16 residues. Germline values: CDR1 KGHDR, CDR2 SFDVKD. Trimming took 3 bases from V and 0 from J, leaving 13 bases between them. This clonotype was counted only a few times. Previously published methods and listed TCR primers were used for the bulk TCR libraries. TCRdb re-called the PCR reads through MiXCR, storing one row per CDR3 protein. Of approximately 500,000 distinct CDR3 sequences listed, roughly 25% were seen once; the top ten hold around 0.76%. The J gene is TRBJ2-5, the V gene TRBV24-1, with D possibly TRBD2 on 5 matching bases. Input material: naive CD8+ T cells from blood, with Jurkat cell RNA spiked in. Subset of the sample: FACS-sorted CD8+CD4-CCR7+CD45RA+ naive T cells. This TCR was recovered from a human donor in good health. Some libraries in this study had Jurkat cell RNA spiked in. The CDR3: CATSDGEKSYQETQYF. In DNA form, the CDR3 reads TGTGCCACCAGTGATGGGGAGAAATCGTACCAAGAGACCCAGTACTTC.